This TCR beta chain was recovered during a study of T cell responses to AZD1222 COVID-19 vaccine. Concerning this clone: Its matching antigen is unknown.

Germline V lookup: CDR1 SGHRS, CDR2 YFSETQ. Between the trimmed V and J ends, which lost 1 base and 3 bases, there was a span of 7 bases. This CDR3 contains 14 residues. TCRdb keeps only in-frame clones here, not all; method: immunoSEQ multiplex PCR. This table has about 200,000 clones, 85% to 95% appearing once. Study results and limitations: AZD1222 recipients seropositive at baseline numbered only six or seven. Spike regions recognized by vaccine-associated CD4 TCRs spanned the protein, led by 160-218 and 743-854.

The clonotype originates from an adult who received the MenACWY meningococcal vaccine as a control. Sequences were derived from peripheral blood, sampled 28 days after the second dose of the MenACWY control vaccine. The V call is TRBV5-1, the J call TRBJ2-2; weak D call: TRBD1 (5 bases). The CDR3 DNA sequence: TGCGCCAGCAGCTTGTTACAGGACACCGGGGAGCTGTTTTTT. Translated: CASSLLQDTGELFF.